The 27 T cell receptor beta chains given below trace back to one sample, sequenced in a study of Ad26.COV2.S vaccination and SARS-CoV-2 variants (dated by TCRdb to the early 2020s). Sample treatment or condition, as interpreted from the label and publication: roughly 18 received Ad26.COV2.S at low or high dose, single or two shots; roughly 5 received placebo; per-sample allocation not given. Repertoires of vaccine and placebo recipients were sequenced from samples taken on day 63 after the first injection. The protocol used for the library was the immunoSEQ multiplex PCR assay. TCRdb provides this immuneACCESS table in a form limited to in-frame rearrangements. Some clones are lacking; in checked studies, under half of them reflect an unresolved V gene, and why the rest are absent is not known. Counted in this sample were approximately 400,000 clones; roughly 85% of them appeared once. The top ten clones comprise about 7.1% of the sample.

The sequencing used peripheral blood, collected in a trial of Ad26.COV2.S vaccine versus placebo. The receptors shown here come from a person between 18 and 60 years old who received the Ad26.COV2.S COVID-19 vaccine or a placebo.

This chain connects TRBV9 to TRBJ1-5; 7 nucleotides align to TRBD1. The length of the CDR3 is 15 residues. V trimming: 0 bases; J trimming: 2 bases; junction bases outside the gene matches: 2. CDR1 and CDR2 (germline): SGDLS, YYNGEE. The CDR3 loop reads CASSVEGARNQPQHF. In nucleotides, the CDR3 is TGTGCCAGCAGCGTAGAGGGGGCTCGCAATCAGCCCCAGCATTTT.

The chain has TRBV5-6 and TRBJ1-2; 10 nucleotides line up with TRBD1. The CDR3 totals 14 residues. V dropped 5 bases and J dropped 3; count of bases not matched to a gene: 4. In germline, CDR1 is SGHDT, CDR2 YYEEEE. The CDR3 coding sequence is TGTGCCAGCAGGTTGACAGGGGGCGACTATGGCTACACCTTC. It encodes CASRLTGGDYGYTF.

The chain is built from TRBV5-5 and TRBJ1-2; TRBD1 agrees at 7 bases. V trimming: 0 bases; J trimming: 4 bases; junction bases outside the gene matches: 9. The CDR3 runs to 16 residues. Looked up from germline, CDR1 is SGHKS and CDR2 is YYEKEE (reference sequence). The CDR3 protein is CASSLGPRQGTYGYTF. The CDR3 region has the DNA TGTGCCAGCAGCTTGGGCCCTAGACAGGGTACCTATGGCTACACCTTC.

The rearrangement uses TRBV5-6 and TRBJ2-7, with D possibly being TRBD1 or TRBD2 (5 bases each). The CDR3 has 15 amino acids. In germline, CDR1 is SGHDT, CDR2 YYEEEE. Trimming removed 0 bases from V and 4 bases from J, with 14 bases in between. Here the CDR3 DNA reads TGTGCCAGCAGCTTGGGGCCAGGGAGATATTACGAGCAGTACTTC. It translates to CASSLGPGRYYEQYF. The full variable domain, in which reference TRBV5-6 and TRBJ2-7 provide the parts outside the CDR3, is DAGVTQSPTHLIKTRGQQVTLRCSPKSGHDTVSWYQQALGQGPQFIFQYYEEEERQRGNFPDRFSGHQFPNYSSELNVNALLLGDSALYLCASSLGPGRYYEQYFGPGTRLTVT.

V usage is TRBV5-1 and J usage is TRBJ1-4, with 8 bases that match TRBD1. CDR1 is SGHRS, CDR2 YFSETQ, per germline. The ends lost 1 base at V and 8 bases at J; junction bases unmatched: 1. The CDR3 spans 13 residues. The CDR3 DNA reads TGCGCCAGCAGCTTGTCAGGGGGCGAAAAACTGTTTTTT. Protein: CASSLSGGEKLFF.

DNA for the CDR3: TGCGCCAGCCGCCCGACAGGGATGAACACTGAAGCTTTCTTT. Translation: CASRPTGMNTEAFF. V gene TRBV5-1 combines with J gene TRBJ1-1, with 7 bases lining up with TRBD1. Trimming took 7 bases from V and 0 from J; bases not matched to a gene: 6. This CDR3 region has 14 residues. Germline CDR1 is SGHRS and CDR2 is YFSETQ.

The chain recombines TRBV15 with TRBJ1-5; D gene unclear. CDR1 LNHNV and CDR2 YYDKDF come from the germline V gene (reference sequence). Trimming removed 4 bases at V and 0 bases at J, with 7 bases between. The CDR3 consists of 14 residues. CDR3: CATSTSSSNQPQHF. The CDR3 DNA is TGTGCCACCAGCACGTCCAGTAGCAATCAGCCCCAGCATTTT.

V is TRBV5-1 and J is TRBJ2-5; the D gene is possibly TRBD2 (6 bases). The CDR3 sequence is 14 residues long. The germline V and J ends were trimmed by 3 bases and 1 base, with 10 bases remaining between them. CDR1 is SGHRS, CDR2 YFSETQ, per germline. The CDR3 nucleotides read TGCGCCAGCAGCTCCACCGGGAGCCAAGAGACCCAGTACTTC. This encodes CASSSTGSQETQYF.

The sample holds one count of this clone. The chain combines TRBV7-2 with TRBJ1-6, with D possibly being TRBD1 (5 bases). The ends were cut back, 3 bases at V and 6 bases at J, with 9 bases in the middle. The germline V gene has CDR1 SGHTA and CDR2 FQGNSA. CDR3 length: 14 residues. CDR3: CASSFSGPNSPLHF. CDR3 in DNA: TGTGCCAGCAGCTTTTCGGGACCTAATTCACCCCTCCACTTT.

The rearrangement uses TRBV4-3 and TRBJ1-2, with 8 positions matching TRBD1. Germline V gene sequence: CDR1 LGHNA, CDR2 YSLEER. The CDR3 has 13 amino acids. V was pared by 5 bases and J by 6 bases, with 5 bases of the junction left unmatched. The CDR3 loop is CASSFTGGDGYTF. Here the CDR3 DNA reads TGCGCCAGCAGCTTTACAGGGGGGGATGGCTACACCTTC.

This clone was observed a single time. V and J are TRBV7-3 and TRBJ2-7; no firm D call. The length of the CDR3 is 14 residues. Trimming shortened V by 5 bases and J by 0 bases, and 11 bases separated the two germline ends. CDR1 and CDR2 (germline): SGHTA, FQGTGA. The CDR3 here is CASSVDRSSYEQYF. The CDR3 DNA is TGTGCCAGCAGCGTTGACCGCAGCTCCTACGAGCAGTACTTC.

Here the CDR3 DNA reads TGCGCCAGCAGCTCCGGAGTAGGCTCCTATGGCTACACCTTC. This translates into CASSSGVGSYGYTF. V usage is TRBV5-1 and J usage is TRBJ1-2; D is undetermined. Germline CDR1 reads SGHRS; CDR2 reads YFSETQ. V dropped 3 bases and J dropped 4 bases, with 13 bases sitting between them. The CDR3 runs to 14 residues.

The rearrangement uses TRBV6-5 and TRBJ1-2, with D uncertain. The V end was cut by 4 bases, the J end by 6 bases, with 15 bases between. The germline V gene encodes CDR1 MNHEY and CDR2 SVGAGI. This CDR3 is 14 amino acids long. CDR3 residues: CASSFLQGTDGYTF. CDR3 coding DNA: TGTGCCAGCAGTTTTCTACAAGGTACCGATGGCTACACCTTC.

The chain is built from TRBV7-2 and TRBJ1-1, with D possibly being TRBD1 (6 bases). Trimming left V 5 bases short and J 10 bases short, with 17 bases between. Germline lookup yields CDR1 SGHTA and CDR2 FQGNSA. This CDR3 is built from 13 residues. CDR3 nucleotide sequence: TGTGCCAGCAGCCCCCTTCAGGGGCGAAGAGCTTTCTTT. Its translation: CASSPLQGRRAFF.

The chain links TRBV5-5 to TRBJ2-7, with D perhaps TRBD2 (5 bases). This CDR3 spans 16 amino acids. Germline CDR1 is SGHKS and CDR2 is YYEKEE (reference sequence). Trimming shortened V by 0 bases and J by 6 bases, and 19 bases separated the two germline ends. CDR3 amino acids: CASSLGQPRADPEQYF. The CDR3 DNA follows: TGTGCCAGCAGCTTGGGGCAACCCAGAGCGGATCCCGAGCAGTACTTC.

The gene calls are TRBV7-2 and TRBJ1-2; D is perhaps TRBD1 (5 bases). From germline, CDR1 is SGHTA and CDR2 FQGNSA. Trimming pared 6 bases from V and 0 bases from J, leaving 11 bases between. The CDR3 is 14 residues long. The CDR3 loop is CASRGSTANYGYTF. The CDR3 bases are TGTGCCAGCAGGGGTTCGACAGCTAACTATGGCTACACCTTC.

This CDR3 reads CASSKGTGCHFVGGKLNTEAFF. CDR3 in DNA: TGTGCCAGCAGCAAAGGGACAGGGTGCCACTTCGTCGGGGGCAAATTGAACACTGAAGCTTTCTTT. This rearrangement joins TRBV21-1 to TRBJ1-1; the table's D call, TRBD1, was not checked against the DNA. TRBV21-1 is tagged as a pseudogene. The CDR3 has 22 amino acids.

The rearrangement joins TRBV5-1 to TRBJ1-1; D is perhaps TRBD1 (5 bases). This CDR3 has 14 residues. Trimming shortened V by 4 bases and J by 5 bases, and 15 bases separated the two germline ends. Germline CDR1 reads SGHRS; CDR2 reads YFSETQ. In DNA form, the CDR3 reads TGCGCCAGCAGCGGCGAGGCAGGGCGGACTGAAGCTTTCTTT. Encoded protein: CASSGEAGRTEAFF.

The chain is built from TRBV4-3 and TRBJ2-5; 7 positions agree with TRBD1. This CDR3 contains 13 residues. Germline V gives CDR1 LGHNA, CDR2 YSLEER. V was clipped by 8 bases and J by 5 bases; unmatched bases: 8. The CDR3 nucleotides read TGCGCCAGCGGAAGGGGGCGGAGGGAGACCCAGTACTTC. Its translation is CASGRGRRETQYF.

This chain links TRBV5-1 with TRBJ1-6; 9 bases match TRBD1. The CDR3 covers 15 residues. Looked up from germline, CDR1 is SGHRS and CDR2 is YFSETQ. The trim removed 1 base at V and 7 bases at J, leaving 3 bases unmatched. The CDR3 sequence is CASSLTGGINSPLHF. CDR3 nucleotides: TGCGCCAGCAGCTTGACAGGGGGCATAAATTCACCCCTCCACTTT.

This clone was counted once. The gene calls are TRBV15 and TRBJ1-4; D ambiguous. This CDR3 comprises 12 residues. Trimming cost V 0 bases and J 11 bases, with 7 bases left between them. CDR1 is LNHNV, CDR2 YYDKDF, per germline (reference sequence). Here the CDR3 DNA reads TGTGCCACCAGCAGAGATCTTGGGAAACTGTTTTTT. It encodes CATSRDLGKLFF.

The J gene is TRBJ1-1, the V gene TRBV5-4, with a tentative D call TRBD1 (5 bases). The V gene's germline CDR1 is SGHNT and CDR2 YYREEE (reference sequence). V lost 0 bases and J lost 10, with 10 bases in between. This CDR3 has 12 residues. CDR3 loop: CASSLAGGVAFF. The CDR3 DNA reads TGTGCCAGCAGCTTGGCCGGGGGGGTAGCTTTCTTT.

The CDR3 is CASSFMGSPHNEQFF. Here the CDR3 DNA reads TGTGCCAGCAGTTTTATGGGGTCCCCACACAATGAGCAGTTCTTC. V gene TRBV5-4 combines with J gene TRBJ2-1; no clear D gene. V lost 5 bases to trimming and J lost 5 bases, with 17 bases between them. The CDR3 has 15 amino acids. In germline, CDR1 is SGHNT, CDR2 YYREEE (reference sequence).

The chain carries TRBV4-1 and TRBJ2-7, with 14 positions matching TRBD2. Germline-derived CDR1 and CDR2 are MGHRA and YSYEKL. Trimming removed 0 bases from V and 7 bases from J; junction bases left unmatched: 5. CDR3 length: 16 amino acids. The CDR3 reads CASSQEGTSGRREQYF. The DNA of the CDR3 is TGCGCCAGCAGCCAAGAAGGGACTAGCGGGAGACGTGAGCAGTACTTC.

The chain recombines TRBV5-1 with TRBJ1-1; 8 bases agree with TRBD1. The trim removed 5 bases at V and 5 bases at J, leaving 8 bases unmatched. CDR1 SGHRS and CDR2 YFSETQ come from the germline V gene. The CDR3 extends over 14 amino acids. The CDR3 sequence: CASSSQGEGTEAFF. DNA for the CDR3: TGCGCCAGCAGTTCACAGGGGGAAGGGACTGAAGCTTTCTTT. Filled out from reference TRBV5-1 and TRBJ1-1, the complete variable domain reads KAGVTQTPRYLIKTRGQQVTLSCSPISGHRSVSWYQQTPGQGLQFLFEYFSETQRNKGNFPGRFSGRQFSNSRSEMNVSTLELGDSALYLCASSSQGEGTEAFFGQGTRLTVV.

The sample holds a few counts of this clone. The chain couples TRBV2 to TRBJ1-1, with 12 nucleotides matching TRBD1. The germline V gene has CDR1 SNHLY and CDR2 FYNNEI. This CDR3 is built from 15 residues. The V gene end was trimmed by 8 bases and the J gene end by 4 bases; junction bases not matched to a gene: 8. In DNA, the CDR3 is TGTGCCAGCCGGGACAGGGGGCGCATGGGCACTGAAGCTTTCTTT. Translated, it gives CASRDRGRMGTEAFF.

The V call is TRBV29-1, the J call TRBJ2-7, with D uncertain. The CDR3 consists of 15 residues. Germline assignment: CDR1 SQVTM and CDR2 ANQGSEA. V lost 8 bases, J lost 4 bases, and 24 bases lay in between. The CDR3 region has the DNA TGCAGCAGGTCGGCCGGAGTTTCGTGTAGATACGAGCAGTACTTC. It encodes CSRSAGVSCRYEQYF.